This entry features one T cell receptor beta chain sequence. Its cognate antigen is unknown. Within the ViraFEST assay, antigen-specific CD4+ T cells underwent expansion with viral peptide pools prior to sequencing. Isolation of CD4+ T cells took place after less than 12 days of culture. Each person got two doses of an mRNA SARS-CoV-2 vaccine, BNT162b2 or mRNA-1273. None of these healthy vaccinees had been infected with SARS-CoV-2 before vaccination. This record comes from a study of vaccination effects on CD4 cells after COVID-19. The table came from immunoSEQ multiplex PCR; TCRdb's copy has only in-frame clones and leaves some out. The table includes over 25,000 clones, 74% detected once. Germline CDR1 SGHRS, CDR2 YFSETQ. This CDR3 is 14 amino acids long. V was shortened by 1 base and J by 5 bases, with 12 bases between the two germline ends. Points from the study as a whole: Late post-vaccination, clones induced by infection and those induced by vaccine underwent marked clonal contraction.

The chain combines TRBV5-1 with TRBJ1-1; a weak D match, TRBD1 (5 bases). The source material was CD4+ T cells from PBMCs cultured with HCoV-229E spike peptides, sampled after COVID-19 vaccination. This receptor was identified in a human donor who received a COVID-19 vaccine. The CDR3 here is CASSLTSTGTEAFF. Written as DNA, the CDR3 is TGCGCCAGCAGCTTGACGTCTACAGGTACTGAAGCTTTCTTT. The full variable domain, completed using reference TRBV5-1 and TRBJ1-1, is KAGVTQTPRYLIKTRGQQVTLSCSPISGHRSVSWYQQTPGQGLQFLFEYFSETQRNKGNFPGRFSGRQFSNSRSEMNVSTLELGDSALYLCASSLTSTGTEAFFGQGTRLTVV.